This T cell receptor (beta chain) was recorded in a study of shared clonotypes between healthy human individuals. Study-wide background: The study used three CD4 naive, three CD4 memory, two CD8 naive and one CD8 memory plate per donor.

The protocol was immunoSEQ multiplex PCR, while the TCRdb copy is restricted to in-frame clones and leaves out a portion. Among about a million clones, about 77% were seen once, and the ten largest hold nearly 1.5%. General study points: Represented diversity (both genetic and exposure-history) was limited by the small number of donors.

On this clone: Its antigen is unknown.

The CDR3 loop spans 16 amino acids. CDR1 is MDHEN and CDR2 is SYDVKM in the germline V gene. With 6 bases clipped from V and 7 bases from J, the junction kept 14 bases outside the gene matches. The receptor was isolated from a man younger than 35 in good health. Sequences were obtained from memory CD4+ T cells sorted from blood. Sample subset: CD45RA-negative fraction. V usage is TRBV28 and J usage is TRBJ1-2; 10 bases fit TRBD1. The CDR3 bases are TGTGCCAGCAGATCGCCGGGACAGGGGCTTGGGGGTGGCTACACCTTC. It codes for CASRSPGQGLGGGYTF.